Listed below are T cell receptor beta chains from one sample, sequenced in a study of response to subunit inactivated influenza vaccine. Using its own MiXCR run on the RT-PCR reads, TCRdb lists one record per CDR3 protein. The table lists some 800,000 distinct CDR3 sequences, less than 25% of them singletons. This specimen consisted of PBMCs from blood, obtained 5 days after vaccination. The receptors come from a man aged 50 to 60 who received an inactivated influenza vaccine. The CDR3 runs from the conserved cysteine through the conserved F or W. The order of the fields is CDR3 protein, CDR3 DNA, D gene, J gene, V gene, CDR3 length, clone size. The D gene is left open where the match is weak. Rows may omit the clone size; those that give it use once, few, many or a size class.

CDR3aa: CAISESETQYF; CDR3nt: TGTGCCATCAGTGAGTCGGAGACCCAGTACTTC; d_gene: .; j_gene: TRBJ2-5; v_gene: TRBV10-3; len: 11; abundance: many
CDR3aa: CASSLYGFTDTQYF; CDR3nt: TGTGCCAGCAGTTTATATGGTTTCACAGATACGCAGTATTTT; d_gene: .; j_gene: TRBJ2-3; v_gene: TRBV28; len: 14; abundance: few
CDR3aa: CAGFMNTEAFF; CDR3nt: TGTGCCGGTTTTATGAACACTGAAGCTTTCTTT; d_gene: .; j_gene: TRBJ1-1; v_gene: TRBV19; len: 11; abundance: .
CDR3aa: CSAHKGTGIYGYTF; CDR3nt: TGCAGTGCTCATAAAGGGACAGGGATTTATGGCTACACCTTC; d_gene: TRBD1; j_gene: TRBJ1-2; v_gene: TRBV20-1; len: 14; abundance: few
CDR3aa: CASSQDLGRDNSPLHF; CDR3nt: TGCGCCAGCAGCCAAGATTTGGGACGGGATAATTCACCCCTCCACTTT; d_gene: .; j_gene: TRBJ1-6; v_gene: TRBV4-3; len: 16; abundance: few
CDR3aa: CASSSDGANEKLFF; CDR3nt: TGTGCCAGCAGTTCGGACGGAGCTAATGAAAAACTGTTTTTT; d_gene: .; j_gene: TRBJ1-4; v_gene: TRBV6-5; len: 14; abundance: .
CDR3aa: CASSWRGISGNTIYF; CDR3nt: TGTGCCAGCAGCTGGCGTGGTATCTCTGGAAACACCATATATTTT; d_gene: .; j_gene: TRBJ1-3; v_gene: TRBV9; len: 15; abundance: few
CDR3aa: CASSAGRLPETQYF; CDR3nt: TGCGCCAGCAGCGCCGGGAGGCTACCCGAGACCCAGTACTTC; d_gene: TRBD2; j_gene: TRBJ2-5; v_gene: TRBV5-1; len: 14; abundance: few
CDR3aa: CASSLYSTTGELFF; CDR3nt: TGTGCCAGCAGCTTATACAGTACCACCGGGGAGCTGTTTTTT; d_gene: .; j_gene: TRBJ2-2; v_gene: TRBV7-9; len: 14; abundance: .
CDR3aa: CASSPLSQREGLETQYF; CDR3nt: TGTGCCAGCTCACCCTTATCCCAGCGGGAGGGCCTTGAGACCCAGTACTTC; d_gene: TRBD2; j_gene: TRBJ2-5; v_gene: TRBV18; len: 17; abundance: few
CDR3aa: CASSQDRSTGYEQYF; CDR3nt: TGCGCCAGCAGCCAAGATAGATCAACAGGGTACGAGCAGTACTTC; d_gene: .; j_gene: TRBJ2-7; v_gene: TRBV4-3; len: 15; abundance: .
CDR3aa: CASSDRDRAIGETQYF; CDR3nt: TGTGCCAGCAGTGACCGGGACAGGGCAATAGGGGAGACCCAGTACTTC; d_gene: TRBD1; j_gene: TRBJ2-5; v_gene: TRBV6-1; len: 16; abundance: .
CDR3aa: CSARDSGTMSTDTQYF; CDR3nt: TGCAGTGCTAGAGATTCGGGGACTATGAGCACAGATACGCAGTATTTT; d_gene: TRBD2; j_gene: TRBJ2-3; v_gene: TRBV20-1; len: 16; abundance: .
CDR3aa: CASSGPGLAVHEQFF; CDR3nt: TGTGCCAGCAGCGGACCGGGACTAGCTGTCCATGAGCAGTTCTTC; d_gene: TRBD2; j_gene: TRBJ2-1; v_gene: TRBV7-9; len: 15; abundance: few
CDR3aa: CASSRWTASPDTQYF; CDR3nt: TGTGCCAGCAGCCGTTGGACAGCCTCGCCAGATACGCAGTATTTT; d_gene: .; j_gene: TRBJ2-3; v_gene: TRBV7-2; len: 15; abundance: .
CDR3aa: CASSLAERRSYEQYF; CDR3nt: TGTGCCAGCAGCTTGGCCGAGAGACGGTCCTACGAGCAGTACTTC; d_gene: .; j_gene: TRBJ2-7; v_gene: TRBV5-4; len: 15; abundance: .
CDR3aa: CASSPGVQPTDTQYF; CDR3nt: TGTGCCAGCAGCCCAGGGGTACAGCCCACAGATACGCAGTATTTT; d_gene: .; j_gene: TRBJ2-3; v_gene: TRBV7-9; len: 15; abundance: few
CDR3aa: CASSLDRGDYQPQHF; CDR3nt: TGTGCCAGCAGCTTGGACAGAGGGGACTATCAGCCCCAGCATTTT; d_gene: .; j_gene: TRBJ1-5; v_gene: TRBV7-2; len: 15; abundance: few
CDR3aa: CASYTTRTGLYNEQFF; CDR3nt: TGTGCCAGCTACACCACCAGAACGGGACTCTACAATGAGCAGTTCTTC; d_gene: .; j_gene: TRBJ2-1; v_gene: TRBV6-1; len: 16; abundance: few
CDR3aa: CASSQETSGSLAGETQYF; CDR3nt: TGTGCCAGCAGCCAAGAAACTAGCGGGAGTCTGGCAGGGGAGACCCAGTACTTC; d_gene: TRBD2; j_gene: TRBJ2-5; v_gene: TRBV4-2; len: 18; abundance: few
CDR3aa: CASSSAGVAMNTEAFF; CDR3nt: TGTGCCAGCAGTTCGGCGGGCGTGGCCATGAACACTGAAGCTTTCTTT; d_gene: .; j_gene: TRBJ1-1; v_gene: TRBV12-3/TRBV12-4; len: 16; abundance: .
CDR3aa: CASSQDASSGLYEQYF; CDR3nt: TGCGCCAGCAGCCAAGATGCGTCTAGCGGGCTCTACGAGCAGTACTTC; d_gene: TRBD2; j_gene: TRBJ2-7; v_gene: TRBV4-3; len: 16; abundance: few
CDR3aa: CASSPAGGKVGYTF; CDR3nt: TGTGCCAGCAGCCCCGCGGGGGGCAAGGTTGGCTACACCTTC; d_gene: .; j_gene: TRBJ1-2; v_gene: TRBV6-1; len: 14; abundance: .
CDR3aa: CASSVGSSGYQETQYF; CDR3nt: TGTGCCAGCAGCGTAGGCTCTAGTGGGTACCAAGAGACCCAGTACTTC; d_gene: .; j_gene: TRBJ2-5; v_gene: TRBV9; len: 16; abundance: .
CDR3aa: CATSRDLGQRTDTQYF; CDR3nt: TGTGCCACCAGCAGAGATCTGGGGCAGCGCACAGATACGCAGTATTTT; d_gene: .; j_gene: TRBJ2-3; v_gene: TRBV15; len: 16; abundance: .
CDR3aa: CASSPDFREQYF; CDR3nt: TGTGCCAGCAGCCCCGATTTCAGGGAGCAGTACTTC; d_gene: .; j_gene: TRBJ2-7; v_gene: TRBV3-1; len: 12; abundance: .
CDR3aa: CASRNLGSEKLFF; CDR3nt: TGTGCCAGCAGGAACCTTGGGTCTGAAAAACTGTTTTTT; d_gene: .; j_gene: TRBJ1-4; v_gene: TRBV6-1; len: 13; abundance: .
CDR3aa: CASSTSGVGSEQYF; CDR3nt: TGTGCCAGCAGTACTAGCGGCGTAGGGAGCGAGCAGTACTTC; d_gene: TRBD2; j_gene: TRBJ2-7; v_gene: TRBV28; len: 14; abundance: .
CDR3aa: CASSQELELYTGELFF; CDR3nt: TGTGCCAGCAGCCAAGAATTAGAACTCTACACCGGGGAGCTGTTTTTT; d_gene: .; j_gene: TRBJ2-2; v_gene: TRBV3-1; len: 16; abundance: many
CDR3aa: CASSLVTVNQPQHF; CDR3nt: TGTGCCAGCAGCTTAGTGACAGTAAATCAGCCCCAGCATTTT; d_gene: .; j_gene: TRBJ1-5; v_gene: TRBV7-2; len: 14; abundance: .
CDR3aa: CATSRAVGLEEPQHF; CDR3nt: TGTGCCACCAGCAGAGCGGTTGGTCTGGAAGAGCCCCAGCATTTT; d_gene: .; j_gene: TRBJ1-5; v_gene: TRBV15; len: 15; abundance: few
CDR3aa: CSVADRVAEQYF; CDR3nt: TGCAGCGTTGCGGACAGGGTAGCCGAGCAGTACTTC; d_gene: TRBD1; j_gene: TRBJ2-7; v_gene: TRBV29-1; len: 12; abundance: .
CDR3aa: CSARDIVGTSYEQYF; CDR3nt: TGCAGTGCTAGAGATATAGTTGGGACCTCTTACGAGCAGTACTTC; d_gene: .; j_gene: TRBJ2-7; v_gene: TRBV20-1; len: 15; abundance: .
CDR3aa: CASSYSRGGPTGELFF; CDR3nt: TGTGCCAGCAGTTACTCGAGGGGGGGGCCCACCGGGGAGCTGTTTTTT; d_gene: .; j_gene: TRBJ2-2; v_gene: TRBV6-2/TRBV6-3; len: 16; abundance: .
CDR3aa: CSAGGLANTGELFF; CDR3nt: TGCAGTGCTGGCGGACTAGCGAACACCGGGGAGCTGTTTTTT; d_gene: TRBD2; j_gene: TRBJ2-2; v_gene: TRBV20-1; len: 14; abundance: .
CDR3aa: CASSLYSETYEQYF; CDR3nt: TGTGCCAGCAGCTTGTATTCGGAGACCTACGAGCAGTACTTC; d_gene: .; j_gene: TRBJ2-7; v_gene: TRBV5-5; len: 14; abundance: many
CDR3aa: CSARDAVRYGYTF; CDR3nt: TGCAGTGCTAGAGATGCGGTGCGATATGGCTACACCTTC; d_gene: .; j_gene: TRBJ1-2; v_gene: TRBV20-1; len: 13; abundance: few
CDR3aa: CSVEAGTGWLSYEQYF; CDR3nt: TGCAGCGTTGAAGCAGGGACAGGATGGTTGAGCTACGAGCAGTACTTC; d_gene: TRBD1; j_gene: TRBJ2-7; v_gene: TRBV29-1; len: 16; abundance: many
CDR3aa: CAWSGTSYQETQYF; CDR3nt: TGTGCCTGGAGTGGGACCAGTTACCAAGAGACCCAGTACTTC; d_gene: .; j_gene: TRBJ2-5; v_gene: TRBV30; len: 14; abundance: .
CDR3aa: CASSRLAEYEQYF; CDR3nt: TGTGCCAGCAGTCGACTAGCGGAGTACGAGCAGTACTTC; d_gene: TRBD2; j_gene: TRBJ2-7; v_gene: TRBV6-6; len: 13; abundance: .
CDR3aa: CASSRTGGSYTQYF; CDR3nt: TGTGCCAGCAGCCGGACAGGGGGCTCTTATACGCAGTATTTT; d_gene: TRBD1; j_gene: TRBJ2-3; v_gene: TRBV14; len: 14; abundance: .
CDR3aa: CASSYSDRGNEAFF; CDR3nt: TGTGCCAGCAGTTACTCAGACAGGGGTAATGAAGCTTTCTTT; d_gene: TRBD1; j_gene: TRBJ1-1; v_gene: TRBV6-5; len: 14; abundance: few
CDR3aa: CASSLEGQGMEQYF; CDR3nt: TGTGCCAGCAGCTTAGAGGGACAGGGAATGGAGCAGTACTTC; d_gene: TRBD1; j_gene: TRBJ2-7; v_gene: TRBV7-6; len: 14; abundance: .
CDR3aa: CASSKTRQGRQPQHF; CDR3nt: TGTGCCAGCAGCAAAACACGCCAGGGCAGGCAGCCCCAGCATTTT; d_gene: .; j_gene: TRBJ1-5; v_gene: TRBV21-1; len: 15; abundance: .
CDR3aa: CAISTGTSDVHTQYF; CDR3nt: TGTGCCATCAGTACCGGGACTAGCGACGTTCATACGCAGTATTTT; d_gene: TRBD2; j_gene: TRBJ2-3; v_gene: TRBV10-3; len: 15; abundance: few
CDR3aa: CATSDFRGTEAFF; CDR3nt: TGTGCCACCAGTGATTTTCGGGGTACTGAAGCTTTCTTT; d_gene: .; j_gene: TRBJ1-1; v_gene: TRBV24-1; len: 13; abundance: .
CDR3aa: CASSLTSGHYEQYF; CDR3nt: TGTGCCAGCAGCCTAACTAGCGGGCACTACGAGCAGTACTTC; d_gene: TRBD2; j_gene: TRBJ2-7; v_gene: TRBV7-6; len: 14; abundance: few